This TCR beta chain derives from a study of blood T cell repertoires in COVID-19. The wider study: The samples span acute and convalescent COVID-19 from the United States, Italy and Spain. PBMCs, B-cell-depleted T cells, or T cells provided the cDNA or gDNA that made up the material.

How the authors handled the data: Amplification with reference gene primers provided the estimates of nucleated cell counts. The repertoire was sequenced with immunoSEQ multiplex PCR; TCRdb's copy has only in-frame clones and lacks some. V and J calls and clone size come straight from that table; D and trimming were deduced from the DNA. There are 60,000 to 85,000 clones in the sample; about 82% occur only once, and 15% to 20% lies in the top ten. CDR1 is LNHDA, CDR2 SQIVND, per germline (reference sequence). V gave up 5 bases and J gave up 0 bases, with 10 bases separating them. There are 14 residues in the CDR3.

This clonotype originated in a woman aged 60-75 years with acute or convalescent COVID-19. J is TRBJ1-2 and V is TRBV19, with D tentatively TRBD1 (6 bases). The sequencing sample was made of peripheral blood. The CDR3 spells CASSSDSANYGYTF. CDR3 coding DNA: TGTGCCAGTAGTTCGGACAGCGCTAACTATGGCTACACCTTC.